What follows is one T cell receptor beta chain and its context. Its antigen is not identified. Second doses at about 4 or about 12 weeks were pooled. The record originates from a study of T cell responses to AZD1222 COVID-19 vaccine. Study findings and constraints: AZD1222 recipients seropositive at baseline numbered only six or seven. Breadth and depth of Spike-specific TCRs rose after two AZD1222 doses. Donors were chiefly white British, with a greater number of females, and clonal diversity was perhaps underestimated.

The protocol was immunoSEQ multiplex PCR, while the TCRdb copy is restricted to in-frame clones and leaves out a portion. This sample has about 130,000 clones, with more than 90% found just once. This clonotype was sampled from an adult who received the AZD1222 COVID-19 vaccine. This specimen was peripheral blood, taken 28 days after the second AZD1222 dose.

CDR3 sequence: CASSPDRDRGEKLFF. As DNA, the CDR3 is TGTGCCAGTAGTCCAGACCGGGACAGGGGAGAAAAACTGTTTTTT. The rearrangement links TRBV19 to TRBJ1-4; 10 positions agree with TRBD1. V lost 5 bases and J lost 8; bases outside the gene matches: 8. In germline, CDR1 is LNHDA, CDR2 SQIVND (reference sequence). The CDR3 length is 15 residues.